The clone carrying this T cell receptor (beta chain) was recorded a few times. Only in-frame clones appear in the TCRdb table, and some are missing; sequencing was by immunoSEQ multiplex PCR. The sample records 200,000 to 250,000 clones, over 75% being singletons. The data were taken from a study of blood T cell repertoires in COVID-19. CDR1 is MNHEY, CDR2 SVGEGT, per germline. This CDR3 has 16 amino acids. V gave up 5 bases and J gave up 4 bases; unmatched junction bases: 11. Sequencing was carried out using PBMCs or T cells enriched from blood (not recorded which). The sequence was collected from an older woman who had recovered from COVID-19. This chain links TRBV6-2 or TRBV6-3 with TRBJ1-1; 9 nucleotides line up with TRBD1. For the CDR3, the DNA is TGTGCCAGCAGTGATAGTTGGGACAGGGAGGCCACTGAAGCTTTCTTT. This translates into CASSDSWDREATEAFF.